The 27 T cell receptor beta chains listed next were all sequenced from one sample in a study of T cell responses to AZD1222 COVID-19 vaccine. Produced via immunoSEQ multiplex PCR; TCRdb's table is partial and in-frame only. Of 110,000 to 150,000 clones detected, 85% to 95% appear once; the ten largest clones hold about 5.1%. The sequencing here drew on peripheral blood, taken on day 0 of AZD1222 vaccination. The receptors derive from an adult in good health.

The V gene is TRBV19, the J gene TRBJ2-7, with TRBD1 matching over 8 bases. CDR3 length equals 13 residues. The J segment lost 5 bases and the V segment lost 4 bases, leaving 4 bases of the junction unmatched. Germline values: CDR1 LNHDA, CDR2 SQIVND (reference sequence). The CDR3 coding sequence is TGTGCCAGTAGTAGACAGGGGCGCGACGAGCAGTACTTC. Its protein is CASSRQGRDEQYF.

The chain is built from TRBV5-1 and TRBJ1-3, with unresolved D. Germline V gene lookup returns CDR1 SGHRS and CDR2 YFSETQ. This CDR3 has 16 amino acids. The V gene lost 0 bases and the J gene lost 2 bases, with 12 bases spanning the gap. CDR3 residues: CASSLVPEGTGNTIYF. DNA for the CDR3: TGCGCCAGCAGCTTGGTGCCAGAGGGTACTGGAAACACCATATATTTT.

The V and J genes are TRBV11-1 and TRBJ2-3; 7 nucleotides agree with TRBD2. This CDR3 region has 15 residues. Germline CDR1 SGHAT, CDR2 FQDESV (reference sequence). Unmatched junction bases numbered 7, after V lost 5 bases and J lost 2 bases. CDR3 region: CASSLSGYNTDTQYF. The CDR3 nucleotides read TGTGCCAGCAGCCTTAGCGGGTACAACACAGATACGCAGTATTTT.

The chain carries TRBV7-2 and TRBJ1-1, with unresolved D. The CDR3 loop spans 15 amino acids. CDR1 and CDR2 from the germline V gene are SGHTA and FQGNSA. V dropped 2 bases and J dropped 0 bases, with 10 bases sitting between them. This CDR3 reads CASSLRARLNTEAFF. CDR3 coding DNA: TGTGCCAGCAGCTTAAGGGCTCGATTGAACACTGAAGCTTTCTTT.

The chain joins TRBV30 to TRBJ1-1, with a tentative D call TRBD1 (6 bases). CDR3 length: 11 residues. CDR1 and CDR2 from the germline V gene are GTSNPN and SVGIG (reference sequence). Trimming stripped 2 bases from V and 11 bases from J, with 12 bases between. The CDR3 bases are TGTGCCTGGAGTAAAGGACAGTTGGCTTTCTTT. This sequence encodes CAWSKGQLAFF.

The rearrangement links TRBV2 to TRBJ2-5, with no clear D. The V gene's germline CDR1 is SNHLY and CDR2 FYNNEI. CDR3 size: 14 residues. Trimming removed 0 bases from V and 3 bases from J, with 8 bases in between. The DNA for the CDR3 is TGTGCCAGCAGTGAAGCGCCGGCGGAAGAGACCCAGTACTTC. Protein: CASSEAPAEETQYF.

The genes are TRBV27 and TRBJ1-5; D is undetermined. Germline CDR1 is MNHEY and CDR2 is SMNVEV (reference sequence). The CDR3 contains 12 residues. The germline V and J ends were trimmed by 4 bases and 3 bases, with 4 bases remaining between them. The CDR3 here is CASSYTNQPQHF. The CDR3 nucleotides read TGTGCCAGCAGTTATACCAATCAGCCCCAGCATTTT.

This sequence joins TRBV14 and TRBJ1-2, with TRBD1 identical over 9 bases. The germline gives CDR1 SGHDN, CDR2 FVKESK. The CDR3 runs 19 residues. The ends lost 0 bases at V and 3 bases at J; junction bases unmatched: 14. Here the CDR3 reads CASSQEKVRGTGSDYGYTF. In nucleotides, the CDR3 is TGTGCCAGCAGCCAAGAGAAAGTGAGGGGGACAGGGTCGGACTATGGCTACACCTTC.

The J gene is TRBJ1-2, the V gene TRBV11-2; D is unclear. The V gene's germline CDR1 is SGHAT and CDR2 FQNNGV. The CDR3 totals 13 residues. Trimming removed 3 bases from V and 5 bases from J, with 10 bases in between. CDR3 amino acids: CASSLGGGYGYTF. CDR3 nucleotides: TGTGCCAGCAGCTTGGGTGGAGGGTATGGCTACACCTTC.

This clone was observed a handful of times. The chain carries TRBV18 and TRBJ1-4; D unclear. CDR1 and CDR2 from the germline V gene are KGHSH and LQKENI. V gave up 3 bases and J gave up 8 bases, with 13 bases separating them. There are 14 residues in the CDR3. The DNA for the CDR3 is TGTGCCAGCTCACCGGGAGTCAGTAACGAAAAACTGTTTTTT. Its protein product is CASSPGVSNEKLFF.

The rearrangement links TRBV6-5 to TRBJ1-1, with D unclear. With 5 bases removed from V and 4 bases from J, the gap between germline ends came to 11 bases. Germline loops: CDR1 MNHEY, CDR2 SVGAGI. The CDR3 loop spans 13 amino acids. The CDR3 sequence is CASSRAYGTEAFF. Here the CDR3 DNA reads TGTGCCAGCAGTCGCGCCTACGGCACTGAAGCTTTCTTT.

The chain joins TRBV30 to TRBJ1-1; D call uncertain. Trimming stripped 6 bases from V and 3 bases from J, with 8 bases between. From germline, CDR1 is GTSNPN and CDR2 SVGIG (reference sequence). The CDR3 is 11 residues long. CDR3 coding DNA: TGTGCCTGTTTCAGGTACACTGAAGCTTTCTTT. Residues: CACFRYTEAFF.

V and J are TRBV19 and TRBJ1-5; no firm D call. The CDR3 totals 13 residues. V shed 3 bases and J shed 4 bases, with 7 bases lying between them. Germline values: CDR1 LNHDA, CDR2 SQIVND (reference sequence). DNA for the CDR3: TGTGCCAGTAGTATCCCTGGAAATCAGCCCCAGCATTTT. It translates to CASSIPGNQPQHF.

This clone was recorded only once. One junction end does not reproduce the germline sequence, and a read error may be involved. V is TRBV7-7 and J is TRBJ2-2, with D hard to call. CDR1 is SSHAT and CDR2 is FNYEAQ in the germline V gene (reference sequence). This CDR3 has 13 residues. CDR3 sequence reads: CASSLDATGELFF. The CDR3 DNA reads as TGTGCTAGCAGCTTAGACGCCACCGGGGAGCTGTTTTTT.

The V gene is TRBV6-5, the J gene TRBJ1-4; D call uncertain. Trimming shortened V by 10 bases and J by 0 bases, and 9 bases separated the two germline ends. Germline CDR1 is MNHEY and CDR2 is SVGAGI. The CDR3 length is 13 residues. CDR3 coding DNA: TGTGCCACCTCGATTGCAACTAATGAAAAACTGTTTTTT. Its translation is CATSIATNEKLFF.

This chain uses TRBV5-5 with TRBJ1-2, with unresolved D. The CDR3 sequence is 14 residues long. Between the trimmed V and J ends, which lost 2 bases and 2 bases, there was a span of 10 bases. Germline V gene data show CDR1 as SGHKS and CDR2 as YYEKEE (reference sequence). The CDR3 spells CASSLIQENYGYTF. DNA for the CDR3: TGTGCCAGCAGCTTAATCCAGGAAAACTATGGCTACACCTTC.

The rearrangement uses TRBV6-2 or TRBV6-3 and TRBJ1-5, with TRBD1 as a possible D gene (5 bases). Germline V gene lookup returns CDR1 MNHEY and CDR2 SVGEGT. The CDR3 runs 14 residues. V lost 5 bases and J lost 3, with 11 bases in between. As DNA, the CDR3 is TGTGCCAGCAGTCGAGACAGTTACAATCAGCCCCAGCATTTT. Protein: CASSRDSYNQPQHF.

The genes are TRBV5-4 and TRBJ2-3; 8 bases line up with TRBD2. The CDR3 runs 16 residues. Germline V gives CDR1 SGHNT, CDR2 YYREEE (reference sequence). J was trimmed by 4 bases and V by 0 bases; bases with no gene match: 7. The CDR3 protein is CASSLVGLGFADTQYF. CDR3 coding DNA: TGTGCCAGCAGCTTGGTGGGACTAGGCTTTGCAGATACGCAGTATTTT. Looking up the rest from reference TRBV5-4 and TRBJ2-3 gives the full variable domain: ETGVTQSPTHLIKTRGQQVTLRCSSQSGHNTVSWYQQALGQGPQFIFQYYREEENGRGNFPPRFSGLQFPNYSSELNVNALELDDSALYLCASSLVGLGFADTQYFGPGTRLTVL.

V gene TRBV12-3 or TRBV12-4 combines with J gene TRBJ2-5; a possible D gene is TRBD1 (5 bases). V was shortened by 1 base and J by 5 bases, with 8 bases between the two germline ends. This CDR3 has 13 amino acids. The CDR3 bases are TGTGCCAGCAGTTTAGGGCAGGGTGAGACCCAGTACTTC. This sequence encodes CASSLGQGETQYF.

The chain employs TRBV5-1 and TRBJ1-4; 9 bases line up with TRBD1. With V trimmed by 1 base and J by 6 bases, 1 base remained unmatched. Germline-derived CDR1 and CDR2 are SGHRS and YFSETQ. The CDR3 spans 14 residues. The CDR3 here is CASSLTGGDEKLFF. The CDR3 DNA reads TGCGCCAGCAGCTTGACAGGGGGCGATGAAAAACTGTTTTTT.

The CDR3 DNA is TGTGCCAGCAGCTGGCAGTCAGGGTTAAGGGATACGCAGTATTTT. Its translation is CASSWQSGLRDTQYF. The J gene is TRBJ2-3, the V gene TRBV11-3; D may be TRBD1 (5 bases). V was clipped by 4 bases and J by 6 bases, with 17 bases between them. The CDR3 spans 15 residues. The germline V gene encodes CDR1 SGHNT and CDR2 YENEEA.

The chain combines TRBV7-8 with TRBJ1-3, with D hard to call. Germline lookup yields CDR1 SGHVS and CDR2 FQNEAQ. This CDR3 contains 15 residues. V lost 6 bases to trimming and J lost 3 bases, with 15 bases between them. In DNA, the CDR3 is TGTGCCAGCAGACCGGGCCGAACGGGTGGAAACACCATATATTTT. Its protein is CASRPGRTGGNTIYF.

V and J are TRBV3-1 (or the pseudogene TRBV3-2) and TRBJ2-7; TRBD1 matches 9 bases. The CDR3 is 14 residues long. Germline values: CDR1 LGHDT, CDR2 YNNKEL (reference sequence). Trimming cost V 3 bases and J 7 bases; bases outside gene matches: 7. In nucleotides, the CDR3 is TGTGCCAGCAGCCATGGGACAGGGATGAGGGAGCAGTACTTC. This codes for CASSHGTGMREQYF.

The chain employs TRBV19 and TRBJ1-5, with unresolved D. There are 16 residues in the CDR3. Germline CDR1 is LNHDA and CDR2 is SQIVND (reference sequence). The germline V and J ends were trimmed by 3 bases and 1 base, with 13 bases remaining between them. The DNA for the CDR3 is TGTGCCAGTAGTATTCTTAGGGATAGGAGCAATCAGCCCCAGCATTTT. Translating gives CASSILRDRSNQPQHF.

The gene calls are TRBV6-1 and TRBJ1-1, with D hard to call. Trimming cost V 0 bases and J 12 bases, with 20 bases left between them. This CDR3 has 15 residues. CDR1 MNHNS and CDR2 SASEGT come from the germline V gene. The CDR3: CASSEALTTAFGSFF. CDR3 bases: TGTGCCAGCAGTGAAGCGCTCACCACGGCGTTTGGGTCTTTCTTT.

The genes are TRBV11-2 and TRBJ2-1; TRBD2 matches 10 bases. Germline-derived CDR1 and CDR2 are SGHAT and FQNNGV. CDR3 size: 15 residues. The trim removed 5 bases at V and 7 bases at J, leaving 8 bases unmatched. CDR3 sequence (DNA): TGTGCCAGCAGCCCATCTAGCGGGAGCGGGAATGAGCAGTTCTTC. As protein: CASSPSSGSGNEQFF. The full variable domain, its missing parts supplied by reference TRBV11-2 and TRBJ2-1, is EAGVAQSPRYKIIEKRQSVAFWCNPISGHATLYWYQQILGQGPKLLIQFQNNGVVDDSQLPKDRFSAERLKGVDSTLKIQPAKLEDSAVYLCASSPSSGSGNEQFFGPGTRLTVL.

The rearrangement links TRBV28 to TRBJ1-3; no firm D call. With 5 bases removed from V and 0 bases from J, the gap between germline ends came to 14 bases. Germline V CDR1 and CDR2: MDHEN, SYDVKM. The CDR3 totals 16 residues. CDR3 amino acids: CASSGHDAHSGNTIYF. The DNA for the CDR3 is TGTGCCAGCAGTGGTCACGACGCTCACTCTGGAAACACCATATATTTT.